The next 29 T cell receptor beta chains were all read from a single sample in a study of T cell clonotyping in hematopoietic cell transplantation. Assay used: immunoSEQ multiplex PCR; TCRdb lists only in-frame clones, some missing. The repertoire holds about 36,000 clones, with 90% to 95% as singletons. Time point of the sample: recipient sample about 28 days before transplant, after cytoreduction. Source: peripheral blood mononuclear cells, taken before stem cell transplant. These receptors came from a middle-aged man with chronic myeloid leukemia. Some clones in this sample may be carry-over from other donors' samples.

The chain carries TRBV2 and TRBJ1-2; 7 nucleotides agree with TRBD1. The V and J ends lost 5 bases and 8 bases, in that order; junction bases with no gene match: 8. Per the germline V gene, CDR1 is SNHLY and CDR2 is FYNNEI. CDR3 length equals 13 residues. Written as DNA, the CDR3 is TGTGCCAGCAGTCGAGACAGGGTCAGCGGCTACACCTTC. This gives the protein CASSRDRVSGYTF.

The V and J genes are TRBV7-2 and TRBJ2-7; no reliable D call. V was trimmed by 5 bases and J by 6 bases, leaving 17 bases between them. CDR1 SGHTA and CDR2 FQGNSA come from the germline V gene. CDR3 length equals 14 residues. The DNA for the CDR3 is TGTGCCAGCAGCCGACCACCAGCATTGGGCGAGCAGTACTTC. It is translated as CASSRPPALGEQYF.

This sequence joins TRBV27 and TRBJ2-7; 8 bases align to TRBD1. With 4 bases clipped from V and 2 bases from J, the junction kept 10 bases outside the gene matches. The CDR3 consists of 16 residues. Germline lookup yields CDR1 MNHEY and CDR2 SMNVEV (reference sequence). The CDR3 sequence is CASSSWTGSDAYEQYF. Here the CDR3 DNA reads TGTGCCAGCAGTTCCTGGACAGGGAGCGACGCCTACGAGCAGTACTTC.

This clone has only one observation. This chain uses TRBV30 with TRBJ1-1, with D unresolved. Germline loops: CDR1 GTSNPN, CDR2 SVGIG (reference sequence). Trimming pared 0 bases from V and 1 base from J, leaving 6 bases between. The CDR3 is 13 amino acids. CDR3 loop: CAWSVRRNTEAFF. Here the CDR3 DNA reads TGTGCCTGGAGTGTACGACGGAACACTGAAGCTTTCTTT.

A single count supports this clone. Relative to the germline gene, one junction end is altered; a read error may explain this. The V and J genes are TRBV7-7 and TRBJ1-1; 7 nucleotides align to TRBD1. Germline assignment: CDR1 SSHAT and CDR2 FNYEAQ (reference sequence). The CDR3 runs to 16 residues. CDR3 bases: TGTGCTAGCAGCTTGAGGCAGGGGGTACTGAACACTGAAGCTTTCTTT. This sequence encodes CASSLRQGVLNTEAFF. Filled out from reference TRBV7-7 and TRBJ1-1, the complete variable domain reads GAGVSQSPRYKVTKRGQDVTLRCDPISSHATLYWYQQALGQGPEFLTYFNYEAQPDKSGLPSDRFSAERPEGSISTLTIQRTEQRDSAMYRCASSLRQGVLNTEAFFGQGTRLTVV.

V gene TRBV7-2 combines with J gene TRBJ2-2, with unresolved D. This CDR3 spans 16 amino acids. The V gene lost 5 bases and the J gene lost 0 bases, with 13 bases spanning the gap. Germline assignment: CDR1 SGHTA and CDR2 FQGNSA. For the CDR3, the DNA is TGTGCCAGCAGCCCTACCGGCGCTTCGAACACCGGGGAGCTGTTTTTT. Protein product: CASSPTGASNTGELFF.

In its sample, this clone was seen once. The chain's CDR3 is CASSRTGKHTEAFF. CDR3 in DNA: TGTGCCAGCAGCCGAACCGGGAAGCACACTGAAGCTTTCTTT. The chain has TRBV4-2 and TRBJ1-1; D gene uncertain. V was clipped by 4 bases and J by 3 bases, with 12 bases between them. This CDR3 has 14 residues. Germline values: CDR1 LGHNA, CDR2 YNFKEQ.

The genes are TRBV30 and TRBJ1-4; D is unresolved. The CDR3 is 12 residues long. Germline V gives CDR1 GTSNPN, CDR2 SVGIG (reference sequence). Between the trimmed V and J ends, which lost 2 bases and 7 bases, there was a span of 8 bases. The CDR3 DNA reads as TGTGCCTGGAGTAGCCAGATTGAAAAACTGTTTTTT. It codes for CAWSSQIEKLFF.

The J gene is TRBJ2-1, the V gene TRBV20-1; unclear D gene. Trimming stripped 0 bases from V and 5 bases from J, with 2 bases between. Germline-derived CDR1 and CDR2 are DFQATT and SNEGSKA (reference sequence). This CDR3 has 11 amino acids. This chain's CDR3 is CSAREDNEQFF. The CDR3 coding sequence is TGCAGTGCTAGAGAGGACAATGAGCAGTTCTTC.

This chain connects TRBV30 to TRBJ1-5; D is uncertain. Per the germline V gene, CDR1 is GTSNPN and CDR2 is SVGIG (reference sequence). The CDR3 loop spans 12 amino acids. Trimming removed 2 bases from V and 7 bases from J, with 9 bases in between. As DNA, the CDR3 is TGTGCCTGGAGTTTCCCGGGCCAGCCCCAGCATTTT. Translation: CAWSFPGQPQHF. The whole variable domain, filled in from reference TRBV30 and TRBJ1-5, reads SQTIHQWPATLVQPVGSPLSLECTVEGTSNPNLYWYRQAAGRGLQLLFYSVGIGQISSEVPQNLSASRPQDRQFILSSKKLLLSDSGFYLCAWSFPGQPQHFGDGTRLSIL.

The V and J genes are TRBV6-1 and TRBJ2-2, with 7 bases identical to TRBD2. V shed 0 bases and J 6 bases; nucleotides not matched to a gene: 4. CDR3 size: 15 residues. Germline CDR1 is MNHNS and CDR2 is SASEGT. DNA of the CDR3: TGTGCCAGCAGTGAAGCCTCGGGGGGAGCCGGGGAGCTGTTTTTT. Its protein product is CASSEASGGAGELFF.

The V gene is TRBV19, the J gene TRBJ2-1; D remains unclear. V lost 2 bases and J lost 9, with 5 bases in between. Germline CDR1 reads LNHDA; CDR2 reads SQIVND (reference sequence). The CDR3 length is 11 residues. The CDR3 protein is CASSINLEQFF. The CDR3 DNA sequence: TGTGCCAGTAGTATAAATCTTGAGCAGTTCTTC.

The chain links TRBV7-2 to TRBJ1-1; D remains unclear. Germline V gene lookup returns CDR1 SGHTA and CDR2 FQGNSA. V was cut by 1 base and J by 4 bases, with 7 bases left in between. This CDR3 is built from 13 residues. CDR3 sequence (DNA): TGTGCCAGCAGCTTAGTTAGTACCACTGAAGCTTTCTTT. Translated, it gives CASSLVSTTEAFF.

The chain recombines TRBV6-4 with TRBJ2-3, with 12 bases identical to TRBD2. CDR1 is MRHNA, CDR2 SNTAGT, per germline. The CDR3 sequence is 18 residues long. J lost 1 base, V lost 0 bases, and 5 bases had no gene match. DNA for the CDR3: TGTGCCAGCAGTGACTCCGAGACTAGCGGGGGTGGCACAGATACGCAGTATTTT. Translation gives CASSDSETSGGGTDTQYF.

The chain is built from TRBV7-3 and TRBJ1-1; D gene unclear. V lost 5 bases and J 8 bases, leaving 12 bases between the germline ends. The germline gives CDR1 SGHTA, CDR2 FQGTGA. The CDR3 sequence is 12 residues long. As DNA, the CDR3 is TGTGCCAGCAGCCCGGATGGGCGCGAAGCTTTCTTT. As protein: CASSPDGREAFF. Full variable domain (remainder filled in from reference TRBV7-3 and TRBJ1-1): GAGVSQTPSNKVTEKGKYVELRCDPISGHTALYWYRQSLGQGPEFLIYFQGTGAADDSGLPNDRFFAVRPEGSVSTLKIQRTERGDSAVYLCASSPDGREAFFGQGTRLTVV.

This clone occurred once. This chain uses TRBV2 with TRBJ2-1; a possible D gene is TRBD1 (5 bases). The germline V and J ends were trimmed by 2 bases and 4 bases, with 21 bases remaining between them. Germline values: CDR1 SNHLY, CDR2 FYNNEI. This CDR3 has 18 amino acids. CDR3 nucleotide sequence: TGTGCCAGCAGTGAAACCCCCTCCGGAGACAGCTATTACAATGAGCAGTTCTTC. Amino acid sequence: CASSETPSGDSYYNEQFF.

The rearrangement joins TRBV4-3 to TRBJ2-1; 8 bases map to TRBD2. Germline V CDR1 and CDR2: LGHNA, YSLEER. CDR3 length equals 15 residues. The trim removed 4 bases at V and 4 bases at J, leaving 6 bases unmatched. The CDR3 loop reads CASSRPGTSYNEQFF. The CDR3 DNA follows: TGCGCCAGCAGCCGCCCCGGGACTAGTTACAATGAGCAGTTCTTC.

In its sample, this clone was seen once. J is TRBJ2-2 and V is TRBV19; D not certain. The V gene's germline CDR1 is LNHDA and CDR2 SQIVND (reference sequence). The CDR3 extends over 17 amino acids. V lost 1 base and J 2 bases, leaving 14 bases between the germline ends. The CDR3 spells CASSIVRLADNTGELFF. The DNA of the CDR3 is TGTGCCAGTAGTATAGTCAGGTTGGCTGATAACACCGGGGAGCTGTTTTTT.

The chain recombines TRBV11-2 with TRBJ1-2, with TRBD1 matching over 7 bases. The germline gives CDR1 SGHAT, CDR2 FQNNGV. The CDR3 loop spans 13 amino acids. J was trimmed by 4 bases and V by 5 bases; bases with no gene match: 4. The CDR3, as DNA: TGTGCCAGCAGCCGGAACAGGGGCTATGGCTACACCTTC. Its translation is CASSRNRGYGYTF.

V usage is TRBV10-3 and J usage is TRBJ1-5, with D perhaps TRBD1 (6 bases). Trimming took off 3 bases at V and 7 bases at J, with 16 bases between the two ends. The CDR3 covers 15 residues. Germline V gene sequence: CDR1 ENHRY, CDR2 SYGVKD. CDR3 sequence: CAISEDDRREQPQHF. In DNA, the CDR3 is TGTGCCATCAGTGAAGACGACAGGAGAGAACAGCCCCAGCATTTT.

V gene TRBV30 combines with J gene TRBJ1-4; no clear D. The length of the CDR3 is 10 residues. Germline CDR1 and CDR2: GTSNPN and SVGIG (reference sequence). V gave up 1 base and J gave up 8 bases, with 2 bases separating them. DNA of the CDR3: TGTGCCTGGAGTGAGGAAAAACTGTTTTTT. It specifies CAWSEEKLFF.

The chain recombines TRBV6-4 with TRBJ1-5; D ambiguous. CDR3 size: 14 residues. Germline CDR1 and CDR2: MRHNA and SNTAGT. Trimming took 6 bases from V and 1 from J, leaving 10 bases between them. The CDR3 DNA reads as TGTGCCAGCAGCCCGACGGAAAGCAATCAGCCCCAGCATTTT. Protein sequence: CASSPTESNQPQHF.

The chain has TRBV7-9 and TRBJ2-3; perhaps TRBD2 as D (7 bases). In germline, CDR1 is SEHNR, CDR2 FQNEAQ (reference sequence). This CDR3 comprises 15 residues. V shed 3 bases and J shed 3 bases, with 13 bases lying between them. The CDR3 region is CASSFFAGATDTQYF. CDR3 nucleotides: TGTGCCAGCAGCTTTTTTGCGGGGGCAACAGATACGCAGTATTTT. The variable domain in full, with the rest retrieved from reference TRBV7-9 and TRBJ2-3, is DTGVSQNPRHKITKRGQNVTFRCDPISEHNRLYWYRQTLGQGPEFLTYFQNEAQLEKSRLLSDRFSAERPKGSFSTLEIQRTEQGDSAMYLCASSFFAGATDTQYFGPGTRLTVL.

This chain links TRBV30 with TRBJ1-3; a possible D gene is TRBD1 (5 bases). Germline V gene sequence: CDR1 GTSNPN, CDR2 SVGIG (reference sequence). The CDR3 length is 13 residues. V lost 4 bases, J lost 0 bases, and 7 bases lay in between. This CDR3 reads CAWTRGSGNTIYF. CDR3 DNA: TGTGCCTGGACGAGGGGCTCTGGAAACACCATATATTTT.

This clone was seen a few times. V usage is TRBV9 and J usage is TRBJ2-7, with 11 bases matching TRBD1. Germline trimming cut 4 bases from V and 3 bases from J; bases unmatched to any gene: 9. The V gene's germline CDR1 is SGDLS and CDR2 YYNGEE. The CDR3 runs 16 residues. For the CDR3, the DNA is TGTGCCAGCAGCATCGGGACAGGGGGTCTCATCTACGAGCAGTACTTC. Protein sequence: CASSIGTGGLIYEQYF.

The V gene is TRBV6-4, the J gene TRBJ2-3; 8 bases are shared with TRBD2. Germline V lookup: CDR1 MRHNA, CDR2 SNTAGT. The CDR3 spans 14 residues. V lost 5 bases and J lost 9; bases outside the gene matches: 10. CDR3 sequence: CASSSTGGPETQYF. Here the CDR3 DNA reads TGTGCCAGCAGTAGTACGGGGGGGCCGGAAACGCAGTATTTT.

The J gene is TRBJ2-1, the V gene TRBV20-1; either TRBD1 or TRBD2 may fit D (5 bases each). The V end lost 6 bases, the J end lost 15 bases, and 18 bases lay between the germline ends. The germline V gene has CDR1 DFQATT and CDR2 SNEGSKA (reference sequence). The CDR3 is 11 residues long. CDR3 nucleotide sequence: TGCAGTGCCGTAACAGGCCCGGGGATGTTCTTC. Protein product: CSAVTGPGMFF.

J is TRBJ1-2 and V is TRBV7-3, with D maybe TRBD1 (6 bases). Germline loops: CDR1 SGHTA, CDR2 FQGTGA. CDR3 length: 14 amino acids. Between the trimmed V and J ends, which lost 2 bases and 5 bases, there was a span of 12 bases. In DNA, the CDR3 is TGTGCCAGCAGCTTAGGACAGAGTCCATATGGCTACACCTTC. Residues: CASSLGQSPYGYTF.

The chain links TRBV18 to TRBJ1-2; D not certain. The germline CDR1 and CDR2 sequences are KGHSH and LQKENI. This CDR3 region has 11 residues. The V end was cut by 3 bases, the J end by 5 bases, with 4 bases between. CDR3 amino acids: CASSPEYGYTF. Written as DNA, the CDR3 is TGTGCCAGCTCACCGGAATATGGCTACACCTTC.